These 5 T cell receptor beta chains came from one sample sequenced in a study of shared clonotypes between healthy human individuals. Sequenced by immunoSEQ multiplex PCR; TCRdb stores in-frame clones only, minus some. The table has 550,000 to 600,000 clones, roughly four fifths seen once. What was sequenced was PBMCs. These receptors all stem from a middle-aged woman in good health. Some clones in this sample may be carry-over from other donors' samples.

The DNA for the CDR3 is TGTGCCAGCAATCCCCGGGGCGAAACCTACGAGCAGTACTTC. Translated: CASNPRGETYEQYF. J is TRBJ2-5 and V is TRBV28; D may match TRBD1 or TRBD2 (5 bases each). The assigned J gene may be wrong: the sequence end matches TRBJ2-7 better. The CDR3 is 14 amino acids. Per the germline V gene, CDR1 is MDHEN and CDR2 is SYDVKM.

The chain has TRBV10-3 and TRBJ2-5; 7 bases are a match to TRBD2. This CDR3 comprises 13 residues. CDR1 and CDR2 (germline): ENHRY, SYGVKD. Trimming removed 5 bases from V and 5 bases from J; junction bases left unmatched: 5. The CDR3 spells CAISSPGGETQYF. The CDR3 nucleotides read TGTGCCATCAGTTCTCCCGGGGGGGAGACCCAGTACTTC.

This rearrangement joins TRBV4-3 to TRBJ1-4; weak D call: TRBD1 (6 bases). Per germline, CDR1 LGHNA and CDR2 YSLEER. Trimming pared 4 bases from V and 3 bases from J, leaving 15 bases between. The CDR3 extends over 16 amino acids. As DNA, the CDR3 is TGCGCCAGCAGCCTTTCCAGGGGTGGGGCTAATGAAAAACTGTTTTTT. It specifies CASSLSRGGANEKLFF.

Here the CDR3 reads CASQAGVSNQPQHF. The DNA of the CDR3 is TGTGCCAGCCAAGCGGGGGTGAGCAATCAGCCCCAGCATTTT. J is TRBJ1-5 and V is TRBV2; possibly TRBD1 for D (5 bases). CDR3 length equals 14 residues. Trimming left V 8 bases short and J 1 base short, with 12 bases between. CDR1 and CDR2 (germline): SNHLY, FYNNEI.

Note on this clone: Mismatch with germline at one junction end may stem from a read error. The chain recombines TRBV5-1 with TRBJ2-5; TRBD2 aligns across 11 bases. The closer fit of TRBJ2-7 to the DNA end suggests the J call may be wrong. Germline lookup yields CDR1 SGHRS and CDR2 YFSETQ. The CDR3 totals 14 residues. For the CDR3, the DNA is TGCCCCAGCAGCCCGGGGGGGACTAGCGGCGAGCAGTACTTC. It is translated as CPSSPGGTSGEQYF.